This T cell receptor (beta chain) is drawn from a study of shared clonotypes between healthy human individuals (TCRdb year 2020). As for the study more broadly: The cohort comprised two women and a few men aged 18 to 49 years. For each donor, three plates each were used for CD4 naive and CD4 memory, two plates were used for CD8 naive, and one plate was used for CD8 memory. The study deeply sequenced blood TCR repertoires of about five healthy adults to estimate repertoire size and the extent of clonotype sharing between individuals. To increase sequencing depth and limit assay-specific biases, TCR repertoire library preparation and sequencing were carried out by different laboratories using diverse techniques. Between about 0.85 and 9.5 billion PBMCs per donor were obtained by leukapheresis. The paper's findings and limits, for the study overall: Naive subsets generally had larger estimated clonotype richness than memory subsets. Approximately 4.8% of naive CD4, 3.5% of naive CD8, approximately 2.2% of memory CD4, and around 0.4% of memory CD8 clonotypes were shared across several donors. Sampling was restricted to blood, and TCR repertoires in tissue are likely to differ from TCR repertoires in blood. Pairwise subsampling indicated that sequencing depth was expected to affect the degree of clonotype sharing among donors. The genetic and exposure-history diversity represented was limited by the small number of donors. Clonotypes shared by all four sorted-subset donors showed higher generation probabilities than non-shared clonotypes. Even with the large sequencing depth, rarefaction of the sorted-subset datasets indicated that sequencing was incomplete.

The germline V gene supplies CDR1 MNHNS and CDR2 SASEGT. Trimming removed 3 bases from V and 6 bases from J; the gene matches leave 3 bases unexplained. The CDR3 runs 15 residues from the cysteine to the phenylalanine. Kept here is only the CDR3 DNA, which spans 45 bases and is read in frame from base 1. As regards this clone: Its specific antigen is unknown. No much larger clone is present one base from it, and per-base qualities are unavailable.

TCR CDR3 regions were amplified from genomic DNA by multiplex PCR using the deep immunoSEQ assay. For each cell subset, the extracted genomic DNA was distributed evenly across all wells of several immunoSEQ 96-well plates, and each plate served as one replicate. For sorted subsets, each replicate PCR was loaded with 150 to 250 ng genomic DNA, equivalent to roughly 30,000 T cell genomes. The purified libraries were quantified using a Qubit 3.0 fluorometer, sized with a Bioanalyzer 2100, and then quantified again using the KAPA Library Quantification kit. Every immunoSEQ 96-well plate was sequenced on a dedicated single-read 150-cycle Illumina NextSeq 550 flow cell. For the original study's pipeline: Because the immunoSEQ output included only junctional sequences and no quality scores, the filtering could not be the same as the filtering used for full-length reads. Sequences were annotated with PyIR, a Python wrapper for IgBLAST v1.9, using IMGT germline references to assign V/J genes and CDR3. Reads were removed for weak V/J assignments (E-value above 1e-6), missing CDR3, stop codons, out-of-frame junctions, or ambiguous translated residues. V3J clonotypes were defined as sequences sharing an identical inferred V gene, J gene, and CDR3 amino acid sequence. Percentage overlap between repertoires was calculated by dividing the number of shared unique clonotypes by the size of the smaller repertoire. Richness of each repertoire was evaluated using RTK rarefaction, the Chao1 estimator, and Recon v2.1 estimates of unobserved clonotypes. OLGA was used to compute generation probabilities for all TCRbeta clonotypes that the gDNA method yielded from four donors. Sourced from immuneACCESS, this table was stored by TCRdb with only in-frame sequences that have V and J called. A share of the clones is absent; for the studies checked, an unresolved V gene accounts for under half, and the remainder has no known explanation. That table is the source of V, J and clone size, and D and trimming were worked out from the DNA. This sample gives almost 750,000 clones in total; roughly two thirds of them show up just once. Clones ranked in the top ten supply approximately 1.7% of the sample.

Healthy HIV-negative adults with no recently reported acute infections or vaccinations were included as donors. Every donor was a Caucasian adult residing in Nashville, Tennessee, USA. CD4+ T cells were enriched by magnetic negative selection, after which naive cells were positively selected on CD45RA and the negative fraction was taken as the memory subset. Blood was obtained by leukapheresis, after which PBMCs were separated by Ficoll-Histopaque density gradient centrifugation and cryopreserved in liquid nitrogen vapor phase. Analytical flow cytometry was used to check the purity and quantity of each magnetically sorted T cell population. Genomic DNA was isolated from every sorted fraction and measured by UV absorbance on a Nanodrop 2000c.

This TCR was recovered from a woman younger than 45 in good health. Material for sequencing was memory CD4+ T cells sorted from blood. The sample's cell subset or site, from its label and the paper: CD45RA-negative fraction. The chain links TRBV6-1 with TRBJ2-1, with 12 bases matching TRBD2. For the CDR3, the sequence is CASSDRTSGINEQFF. The bases read TGTGCCAGCAGTGATCGGACTAGCGGGATCAATGAGCAGTTCTTC.